This TCR beta chain was sequenced for a study of T cell responses to AZD1222 COVID-19 vaccine. TCRdb keeps only in-frame clones here, not all; method: immunoSEQ multiplex PCR. The profile shows approximately 130,000 clones, under 95% of them singletons. In germline, CDR1 is SGHRS, CDR2 YFSETQ. V was trimmed by 4 bases and J by 0 bases, leaving 14 bases between them. The CDR3 runs to 15 residues. The source was peripheral blood, collected on day 0 of AZD1222 vaccination. The clonotype was recovered from an adult in good health. V and J are TRBV5-1 and TRBJ2-7, with D possibly being TRBD1 or TRBD2 (5 bases each). The CDR3 is CASSMGPAGSYEQYF. CDR3 nucleotides: TGCGCCAGCAGCATGGGACCAGCAGGCTCCTACGAGCAGTACTTC.